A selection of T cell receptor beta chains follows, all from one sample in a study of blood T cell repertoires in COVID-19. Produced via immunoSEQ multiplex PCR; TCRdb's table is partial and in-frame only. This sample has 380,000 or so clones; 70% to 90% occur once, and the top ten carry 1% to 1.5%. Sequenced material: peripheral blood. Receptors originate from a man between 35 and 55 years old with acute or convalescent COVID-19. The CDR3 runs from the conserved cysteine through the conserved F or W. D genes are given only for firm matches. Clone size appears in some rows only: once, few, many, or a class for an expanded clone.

CDR3 DNA: TGTGCCAGCGGACTAGCGGGAGGGCCCTACAATGAGCAGTTCTTC
CDR3 protein: CASGLAGGPYNEQFF
V gene: TRBV19
J gene: TRBJ2-1
clone size: NA
D gene: TRBD2

CDR3 DNA: TGTGCCAGCAGCGTCGGGACAGCGAACACTGAAGCTTTCTTT
CDR3 protein: CASSVGTANTEAFF
V gene: TRBV9
J gene: TRBJ1-1
clone size: few
D gene: TRBD1

CDR3 DNA: TGCGCCAGCAGCTTGTTTACAGGGGACGGCTACACCTTC
CDR3 protein: CASSLFTGDGYTF
V gene: TRBV5-1
J gene: TRBJ1-2
clone size: NA
D gene: TRBD1

CDR3 DNA: TGTGCCATCAGTGTGCAAGCTGGAACTAATGAAAAACTGTTTTTT
CDR3 protein: CAISVQAGTNEKLFF
V gene: TRBV10-3
J gene: TRBJ1-4
clone size: NA
D gene: NA

CDR3 DNA: TGTGCCAGCAGCGGCCAAATAGCGGGAGGGGAGCAGTTCTTC
CDR3 protein: CASSGQIAGGEQFF
V gene: TRBV9
J gene: TRBJ2-1
clone size: NA
D gene: TRBD2

CDR3 DNA: TGTGCCAGTAGTACCTCCGCGGGGAATAGCAATCAGCCCCAGCATTTT
CDR3 protein: CASSTSAGNSNQPQHF
V gene: TRBV19
J gene: TRBJ1-5
clone size: NA
D gene: NA

CDR3 DNA: TGTGCCAGCAGCTCAGAGGTCCTTTTCTCCTACAATGAGCAGTTCTTC
CDR3 protein: CASSSEVLFSYNEQFF
V gene: TRBV7-8
J gene: TRBJ2-1
clone size: NA
D gene: NA

CDR3 DNA: TGTGCCAGCAGTTACGCAAACAGGGCTGGAAACACCATATATTTT
CDR3 protein: CASSYANRAGNTIYF
V gene: TRBV6-5
J gene: TRBJ1-3
clone size: NA
D gene: NA

CDR3 DNA: TGTGCCAGTTCGGGAGGGTTAAGTGAGCAGTTCTTC
CDR3 protein: CASSGGLSEQFF
V gene: TRBV2
J gene: TRBJ2-1
clone size: NA
D gene: TRBD2

CDR3 DNA: TGTGCCAGCCGTTGGACTAGCGGGGACCGCACAGATACGCAGTATTTT
CDR3 protein: CASRWTSGDRTDTQYF
V gene: TRBV2
J gene: TRBJ2-3
clone size: few
D gene: TRBD2

CDR3 DNA: TGTGCCAGCAGCTTGAGACATTACAATCAGCCCCAGCATTTT
CDR3 protein: CASSLRHYNQPQHF
V gene: TRBV5-6
J gene: TRBJ1-5
clone size: NA
D gene: NA

CDR3 DNA: TGTGCCAGTAGTACAGGACAGGGTTCCTATGGCTACACCTTC
CDR3 protein: CASSTGQGSYGYTF
V gene: TRBV19
J gene: TRBJ1-2
clone size: NA
D gene: TRBD1

CDR3 DNA: TGTGCCAGCAGTTCTCCTAGGGGCCTCAGCTATGGCTACACCTTC
CDR3 protein: CASSSPRGLSYGYTF
V gene: TRBV28
J gene: TRBJ1-2
clone size: NA
D gene: NA

CDR3 DNA: TGCGCCAGCAGCTTGAGTCTAGCAGCGGCCGGGGAGCTGTTTTTT
CDR3 protein: CASSLSLAAAGELFF
V gene: TRBV5-1
J gene: TRBJ2-2
clone size: NA
D gene: NA

CDR3 DNA: TGTGCCAGTAGTGTCGACAGGGGGGCTGGGGCCAACGTCCTGACTTTC
CDR3 protein: CASSVDRGAGANVLTF
V gene: TRBV19
J gene: TRBJ2-6
clone size: NA
D gene: TRBD1

CDR3 DNA: TGTGCCATCAGTGAGTCGATGGGACTTGGGGGCACTGAAGCTTTCTTT
CDR3 protein: CAISESMGLGGTEAFF
V gene: TRBV10-3
J gene: TRBJ1-1
clone size: few
D gene: NA

CDR3 DNA: TGTGCCAGTTCCCCCCTCAGGGGCGGGAGAGCTTTCTTT
CDR3 protein: CASSPLRGGRAFF
V gene: TRBV28
J gene: TRBJ1-1
clone size: NA
D gene: NA